The 18 T cell receptor beta chains given below trace back to one sample, sequenced in a study of OX40 agonist ivuxolimab in advanced cancers. The repertoire was sequenced with immunoSEQ multiplex PCR; TCRdb's copy has only in-frame clones and lacks some. The top ten clones hold around 3.5% of a sample with roughly 100,000 clones, roughly 90% of them seen once. The specimen was CD4+ or CD8+ T cells sorted from blood, collected in a trial of the OX40 agonist ivuxolimab. The receptors shown here come from an adult with an advanced solid tumor such as melanoma, head and neck, liver or kidney cancer.

The genes are TRBV7-2 and TRBJ2-7; maybe TRBD2 (6 bases). The V and J ends lost 5 bases and 0 bases respectively, with 11 bases between them. The length of the CDR3 is 14 residues. Germline V gives CDR1 SGHTA, CDR2 FQGNSA. For the CDR3, the DNA is TGTGCCAGCAGCCCGGACGGGAGCTCCTACGAGCAGTACTTC. Translation: CASSPDGSSYEQYF.

The rearrangement uses TRBV27 and TRBJ1-2; perhaps TRBD1 as D (6 bases). The CDR3 contains 13 residues. Germline V gene data show CDR1 as MNHEY and CDR2 as SMNVEV (reference sequence). V was clipped by 5 bases and J by 7 bases, with 14 bases between them. DNA for the CDR3: TGTGCCAGCAGTCCCTACAGGGAGACTGGCTACACCTTC. Protein product: CASSPYRETGYTF.

Here the CDR3 DNA reads TGTGCCAGCAGCTTGGCCGCCCAAGAGACCCAGTACTTC. Protein: CASSLAAQETQYF. This chain uses TRBV5-4 with TRBJ2-5; D uncertain. Trimming left V 0 bases short and J 1 base short, with 4 bases between. The CDR3 runs 13 residues. Germline CDR1 SGHNT, CDR2 YYREEE (reference sequence).

V gene TRBV6-1 combines with J gene TRBJ2-7; D not resolved. V gave up 8 bases and J gave up 0 bases, with 11 bases separating them. The CDR3 length is 13 residues. Germline V gene sequence: CDR1 MNHNS, CDR2 SASEGT. CDR3 loop: CASVPGRSYEQYF. In DNA form, the CDR3 reads TGTGCCAGCGTCCCTGGCCGCTCCTACGAGCAGTACTTC.

The chain is built from TRBV27 and TRBJ2-7; 12 nucleotides line up with TRBD2. V shed 4 bases and J 3 bases; nucleotides not matched to a gene: 7. The CDR3 sequence is 16 residues long. The germline V gene has CDR1 MNHEY and CDR2 SMNVEV (reference sequence). In DNA, the CDR3 is TGTGCCAGCAGTTCACGGACTAGCGGGGCCCACTACGAGCAGTACTTC. Protein sequence: CASSSRTSGAHYEQYF.

The chain has TRBV2 and TRBJ1-2; TRBD1 might be the D (6 bases). V shed 7 bases and J shed 1 base, with 7 bases lying between them. Looked up from germline, CDR1 is SNHLY and CDR2 is FYNNEI. There are 12 residues in the CDR3. CDR3 nucleotides: TGTGCCAGCACGGACAGTAACTATGGCTACACCTTC. Its translation is CASTDSNYGYTF. Together with reference TRBV2 and TRBJ1-2, the CDR3 gives the full variable domain: EPEVTQTPSHQVTQMGQEVILRCVPISNHLYFYWYRQILGQKVEFLVSFYNNEISEKSEIFDDQFSVERPDGSNFTLKIRSTKLEDSAMYFCASTDSNYGYTFGSGTRLTVV.

This clone was seen only once. The chain links TRBV4-1 to TRBJ2-2; TRBD2 matches 7 bases. V gave up 0 bases and J gave up 5 bases; unmatched junction bases: 9. The CDR3 covers 17 residues. Germline assignment: CDR1 MGHRA and CDR2 YSYEKL. The CDR3 loop reads CASSQDTGGSYTGELFF. The DNA of the CDR3 is TGCGCCAGCAGCCAAGATACTGGCGGGAGTTATACCGGGGAGCTGTTTTTT.

The chain is built from TRBV11-2 and TRBJ2-7; 8 bases fit TRBD2. Trimming at V came to 8 bases and at J to 4 bases, leaving 7 bases not matched to a gene. Germline V gene sequence: CDR1 SGHAT, CDR2 FQNNGV. The CDR3 extends over 13 amino acids. Here the CDR3 DNA reads TGTGCCAGCCTAACCAGCGGGGGTTACGAGCAGTACTTC. Encoded protein: CASLTSGGYEQYF.

This clone was detected only once. V usage is TRBV4-1 and J usage is TRBJ1-4; 9 positions agree with TRBD1. Germline CDR1 MGHRA, CDR2 YSYEKL. The CDR3 length is 14 residues. V dropped 7 bases and J dropped 8; count of bases not matched to a gene: 8. DNA for the CDR3: TGCGCCAGCATGCCGGGACAGGGCGTGGAAAAACTGTTTTTT. Translated, it gives CASMPGQGVEKLFF.

In this sample, this clone is large. The chain employs TRBV2 and TRBJ1-2; maybe TRBD1 (5 bases). With 5 bases removed from V and 3 bases from J, the gap between germline ends came to 16 bases. Germline-derived CDR1 and CDR2 are SNHLY and FYNNEI. This CDR3 has 15 amino acids. As DNA, the CDR3 is TGTGCCAGCAGTCACACTATTGACAGCGACTATGGCTACACCTTC. Its protein is CASSHTIDSDYGYTF. The variable domain in full, with the rest retrieved from reference TRBV2 and TRBJ1-2, is EPEVTQTPSHQVTQMGQEVILRCVPISNHLYFYWYRQILGQKVEFLVSFYNNEISEKSEIFDDQFSVERPDGSNFTLKIRSTKLEDSAMYFCASSHTIDSDYGYTFGSGTRLTVV.

This clone was counted between two and nine times. Sequence at one end of the junction differs from germline and may be a read error. The chain is built from TRBV13 and TRBJ2-7; D is undetermined. The germline CDR1 and CDR2 sequences are PRHDT and FYEKMQ (reference sequence). This CDR3 is built from 9 residues. The CDR3 DNA sequence: TGTGCCACCTCCCACGAGCAGTACTTC. Translated: CATSHEQYF.

The chain recombines TRBV7-9 with TRBJ1-4; D perhaps matches TRBD1 (5 bases). V was clipped by 0 bases and J by 4 bases, with 9 bases between them. There are 15 residues in the CDR3. Germline values: CDR1 SEHNR, CDR2 FQNEAQ (reference sequence). CDR3 protein: CASSLAQGINEKLFF. CDR3 coding DNA: TGTGCCAGCAGCTTAGCGCAGGGAATTAATGAAAAACTGTTTTTT.

This clone appeared a single time. The rearrangement joins TRBV5-6 to TRBJ1-4; 7 bases agree with TRBD1. Germline V gene lookup returns CDR1 SGHDT and CDR2 YYEEEE. The CDR3 extends over 15 amino acids. After removal of 0 bases from V and 7 bases from J, the junction contained 6 bases not matched to a gene. The CDR3 is CASSLETGRGEKLFF. CDR3 nucleotide sequence: TGTGCCAGCAGCTTGGAGACAGGGCGAGGTGAAAAACTGTTTTTT.

The V call is TRBV25-1, the J call TRBJ2-3; unclear D gene. The CDR3 has 11 amino acids. The germline V and J ends were trimmed by 1 base and 7 bases, with 3 bases remaining between them. Germline-derived CDR1 and CDR2 are MGHDK and SYGVNS. In nucleotides, the CDR3 is TGTGCCAGCAGTGAATGGTATACGCAGTATTTT. Protein product: CASSEWYTQYF.

The chain uses TRBV21-1 and TRBJ1-1; the D segment call TRBD1 is taken from the table without a DNA check. TRBV21-1 is tagged as a pseudogene. The CDR3 consists of 15 residues. CDR3 coding DNA: TGTGCCAGCAGCTTCTGGGTTTCGGGACAGGAATGCGCTTTCTTT. It codes for CASSFWVSGQECAFF.

Notes on this clone: One end of the junction is discordant with germline, which a read error may explain. The chain links TRBV27 to TRBJ2-5, with D possibly TRBD1 on 6 matching bases. This CDR3 is built from 12 residues. In germline, CDR1 is MNHEY, CDR2 SMNVEV (reference sequence). CDR3 loop: CASSSNRAHLHF. DNA for the CDR3: TGTGCCAGCAGTTCTAACAGGGCCCACTTACACTTC.

This clone showed up just once. The chain uses TRBV12-1 and TRBJ1-3; the table's D call TRBD1 went unverified against the DNA. TRBV12-1 is recorded as a pseudogene. The CDR3 loop spans 16 amino acids. CDR3 DNA: TGTGCCAGCAGCTTTGAAAGGTCAGGCTCTGGAAACACCATATATTTT. Residues: CASSFERSGSGNTIYF.

This chain links TRBV2 with TRBJ2-3; TRBD2 matches at 9 bases. V was clipped by 2 bases and J by 2 bases; unmatched bases: 5. The CDR3 runs to 16 residues. CDR1 is SNHLY and CDR2 is FYNNEI in the germline V gene. CDR3 amino acids: CASSESSGATTDTQYF. CDR3 bases: TGTGCCAGCAGTGAATCTAGCGGGGCGACCACAGATACGCAGTATTTT. The complete variable domain, with remaining parts taken from reference TRBV2 and TRBJ2-3, reads EPEVTQTPSHQVTQMGQEVILRCVPISNHLYFYWYRQILGQKVEFLVSFYNNEISEKSEIFDDQFSVERPDGSNFTLKIRSTKLEDSAMYFCASSESSGATTDTQYFGPGTRLTVL.